This T cell receptor beta chain was sequenced for a study of glioma-infiltrating T cells. Germline V gene lookup returns CDR1 LNHDA and CDR2 SQIVND (reference sequence). The germline V and J ends were trimmed by 6 bases and 5 bases, with 10 bases remaining between them. The CDR3 length is 12 residues. Study observations and caveats: Above-expected tissue-blood divergence occurred in all gliomas, most in low-grade ones.

Amplification of TCR alpha and beta CDR3 regions from RNA used iRepertoire nested multiplex PCR. TCRdb reprocessed the multiplex PCR reads via MiXCR and lists one record per CDR3 protein. This table holds under 200,000 distinct CDR3 sequences, 25% to 35% found once. This clonotype was seen a few times. Its antigen is unknown. The receptor was isolated from a human donor with low-grade glioma or glioblastoma, undergoing nonglioma brain surgery, or in good health (not recorded which). This sequence joins TRBV19 and TRBJ1-2; D is undetermined. The sequencing sample was made of glioma tissue, nonneoplastic brain tissue, or PBMCs (not recorded which). Here the CDR3 DNA reads TGTGCCAGTAGAACCGACGGTTATGGCTACACCTTC. Protein: CASRTDGYGYTF.